The 18 T cell receptor beta chains reported below all come from one sample, sequenced in a study of T cell repertoires in cytomegalovirus infection. Which antigens these TCRs recognize remains unknown. TCRdb analysed the reads with MiXCR anew, one entry per CDR3 protein. The sample has fewer than 55,000 distinct CDR3 sequences, around 20% seen once. This specimen consisted of CD8+ T cells from cultured PBMCs, obtained from culture after CMV antigen stimulation. Receptors were obtained from a human donor in good health (CMV status not recorded). Some clones in this sample may be carry-over from other donors' samples.

The rearrangement uses TRBV29-1 and TRBJ1-1, with D perhaps matching TRBD1 (6 bases). The CDR3 runs 12 residues. Between the trimmed V and J ends, which lost 6 bases and 4 bases, there was a span of 12 bases. The germline gives CDR1 SQVTM, CDR2 ANQGSEA. CDR3 DNA: TGCAGCGTACAGGGTAGGCGCACTGAAGCTTTCTTT. It translates to CSVQGRRTEAFF. The full variable domain, in which reference TRBV29-1 and TRBJ1-1 provide the parts outside the CDR3, is SAVISQKPSRDICQRGTSLTIQCQVDSQVTMMFWYRQQPGQSLTLIATANQGSEATYESGFVIDKFPISRPNLTFSTLTVSNMSPEDSSIYLCSVQGRRTEAFFGQGTRLTVV.

V gene TRBV28 combines with J gene TRBJ2-1; TRBD1 matches at 7 bases. V gave up 2 bases and J gave up 3 bases; unmatched junction bases: 1. Germline V lookup: CDR1 MDHEN, CDR2 SYDVKM. The CDR3 sequence is 14 residues long. CDR3 region: CASSLRDSYNEQFF. CDR3 nucleotide sequence: TGTGCCAGCAGTTTAAGGGACAGCTACAATGAGCAGTTCTTC. Combining the CDR3 with reference TRBV28 and TRBJ2-1 gives the whole variable domain DVKVTQSSRYLVKRTGEKVFLECVQDMDHENMFWYRQDPGLGLRLIYFSYDVKMKEKGDIPEGYSVSREKKERFSLILESASTNQTSMYLCASSLRDSYNEQFFGPGTRLTVL.

The sample holds a few counts of this clonotype. The V call is TRBV6-6, the J call TRBJ2-7, with D hard to call. Between the trimmed V and J ends, which lost 0 bases and 5 bases, there was a span of 2 bases. The CDR3 runs 11 residues. The germline V gene encodes CDR1 MNHNY and CDR2 SVGAGI (reference sequence). For the CDR3, the DNA is TGTGCCAGCAGTTACTCAAACGAGCAGTACTTC. Translating it yields CASSYSNEQYF.

The rearrangement joins TRBV7-9 to TRBJ2-7; TRBD1 agrees at 7 bases. Germline V gives CDR1 SEHNR, CDR2 FQNEAQ (reference sequence). This CDR3 spans 16 amino acids. The trim removed 5 bases at V and 3 bases at J, leaving 13 bases unmatched. CDR3 bases: TGTGCCAGCAGCCCCGAATCGGGGCAGGGGGACTACGAGCAGTACTTC. Translation gives CASSPESGQGDYEQYF.

This clonotype has a handful of counts. This chain links TRBV12-3 or TRBV12-4 with TRBJ2-7, with D perhaps matching TRBD1 or TRBD2 (6 bases each). V was pared by 5 bases and J by 0 bases, with 8 bases between. CDR3 length: 13 amino acids. DNA for the CDR3: TGTGCCAGCAGTAGGGGGGACTCCTACGAGCAGTACTTC. Amino acids: CASSRGDSYEQYF.

This clonotype was detected only a few times. The chain joins TRBV11-2 to TRBJ2-2, with D perhaps being TRBD1 or TRBD2 (5 bases each). The V and J ends lost 8 bases and 2 bases respectively, with 6 bases between them. There are 12 residues in the CDR3. Per the germline V gene, CDR1 is SGHAT and CDR2 is FQNNGV. The CDR3 nucleotides read TGTGCCAGCGGGGGAAACACCGGGGAGCTGTTTTTT. Encoded protein: CASGGNTGELFF.

This sequence joins TRBV27 and TRBJ2-7; TRBD1 matches 9 bases. The CDR3 has 14 amino acids. CDR1 MNHEY and CDR2 SMNVEV come from the germline V gene (reference sequence). The junction had 5 bases not matched to a gene; V was cut back by 6 bases and J by 2 bases. CDR3 sequence: CASSGTGYTYEQYF. The CDR3 region has the DNA TGTGCCAGCAGCGGGACAGGGTATACCTACGAGCAGTACTTC.

This clonotype was observed a few times. The chain uses TRBV6-5 and TRBJ2-2; perhaps TRBD1 as D (5 bases). Trimming cost V 3 bases and J 9 bases, with 8 bases left between them. Germline V gene sequence: CDR1 MNHEY, CDR2 SVGAGI. The CDR3 runs 12 residues. Here the CDR3 reads CASSYGARELFF. Written as DNA, the CDR3 is TGTGCCAGCAGTTATGGGGCTAGGGAGCTGTTTTTT.

There are a few counts of this clonotype. The chain employs TRBV7-9 and TRBJ1-2, with D perhaps TRBD1 (5 bases). The CDR3 contains 15 residues. The V end was cut by 2 bases, the J end by 4 bases, with 14 bases between. Per the germline V gene, CDR1 is SEHNR and CDR2 is FQNEAQ (reference sequence). The CDR3 loop is CASSLKGPNRYGYTF. DNA of the CDR3: TGTGCCAGCAGCTTAAAGGGGCCAAACCGCTATGGCTACACCTTC.

This chain joins TRBV12-3 or TRBV12-4 and TRBJ2-1; 11 bases match TRBD1. The CDR3 has 12 amino acids. Losses at the gene ends were 10 bases for V and 9 bases for J; bases not matched to a gene: 5. CDR3 protein: CATGQGAVEQFF. The DNA of the CDR3 is TGTGCCACCGGACAGGGGGCTGTTGAGCAGTTCTTC.

J is TRBJ2-1 and V is TRBV2; D is unclear. Deletions cut 10 bases from V and 5 bases from J, with 12 bases between. Per the germline V gene, CDR1 is SNHLY and CDR2 is FYNNEI. This CDR3 has 12 amino acids. CDR3 sequence: CAIKPYNNEQFF. The CDR3 nucleotides are TGTGCCATCAAACCATATAACAATGAGCAGTTCTTC.

The genes are TRBV15 and TRBJ2-1, with 9 bases matching TRBD1. Germline CDR1 is LNHNV and CDR2 is YYDKDF (reference sequence). This CDR3 spans 16 amino acids. The V gene end was trimmed by 0 bases and the J gene end by 3 bases; junction bases not matched to a gene: 3. The CDR3 coding sequence is TGTGCCACCAGCAGAGATCTGGGACAGGGCTACAATGAGCAGTTCTTC. Its translation: CATSRDLGQGYNEQFF.

The rearrangement uses TRBV7-2 and TRBJ1-1, with D hard to call. This CDR3 region has 15 residues. With 1 base removed from V and 2 bases from J, the gap between germline ends came to 11 bases. Germline V lookup: CDR1 SGHTA, CDR2 FQGNSA. DNA for the CDR3: TGTGCCAGCAGCTTAGGGCGGGCAATCAACACTGAAGCTTTCTTT. Translating it yields CASSLGRAINTEAFF.

The chain links TRBV7-9 to TRBJ1-1, with 7 bases identical to TRBD1. This CDR3 is 15 amino acids long. Looked up from germline, CDR1 is SEHNR and CDR2 is FQNEAQ (reference sequence). V shed 4 bases and J 2 bases; nucleotides not matched to a gene: 7. CDR3 sequence (DNA): TGTGCCAGCAGCTCCCCAGGGGGTGGAAACACTGAAGCTTTCTTT. Translated: CASSSPGGGNTEAFF.

This clonotype occurred a few times. The chain joins TRBV12-3 or TRBV12-4 to TRBJ2-3; 12 nucleotides line up with TRBD2. V was pared by 6 bases and J by 5 bases, with 9 bases of the junction left unmatched. The CDR3 is 16 amino acids. The CDR3 here is CASSPGLAGMEDTQYF. The CDR3 coding sequence is TGTGCCAGCAGCCCCGGACTAGCGGGGATGGAAGATACGCAGTATTTT.

The chain has TRBV10-3 and TRBJ2-3; TRBD2 agrees at 14 bases. The V segment lost 4 bases and the J segment 3 bases; nucleotides outside the gene matches: 3. This CDR3 is 16 amino acids long. Germline CDR1 reads ENHRY; CDR2 reads SYGVKD. The CDR3 here is CAISAGLAGGTDTQYF. The CDR3 DNA reads as TGTGCCATCAGTGCAGGACTAGCGGGGGGTACAGATACGCAGTATTTT.

CDR3 coding DNA: TGCAGTGCTAACGGTGGGACAGCCGAGCAGTACTTC. As protein: CSANGGTAEQYF. This sequence joins TRBV20-1 and TRBJ2-7, with 7 bases matching TRBD1. J was trimmed by 6 bases and V by 4 bases; bases with no gene match: 6. The germline V gene encodes CDR1 DFQATT and CDR2 SNEGSKA (reference sequence). The CDR3 is made up of 12 amino acids.

This clonotype came up a few times. The chain is built from TRBV7-2 and TRBJ2-7; TRBD1 matches at 7 bases. Germline-derived CDR1 and CDR2 are SGHTA and FQGNSA. The CDR3 consists of 14 residues. Trimming took 8 bases from V and 5 from J; bases not matched to a gene: 12. CDR3 residues: CASPAEGGKNEQYF. CDR3 coding DNA: TGTGCCAGCCCTGCGGAAGGGGGCAAAAACGAGCAGTACTTC. The full variable domain, rest sourced from reference TRBV7-2 and TRBJ2-7, is GAGVSQSPSNKVTEKGKDVELRCDPISGHTALYWYRQSLGQGLEFLIYFQGNSAPDKSGLPSDRFSAERTGGSVSTLTIQRTQQEDSAVYLCASPAEGGKNEQYFGPGTRLTVT.